This T cell receptor beta chain was sequenced for a study of cytomegalovirus exposure and HLA in healthy donors. On the study more broadly: About 85 million unique TCR sequences came from HLA-typed donors in an early release. Study results and caveats: Fewer N-insertions (relative to the 666-donor mean) were reportedly seen in an Asian-associated ancestry cluster in a later analysis. Investigators reported approximately 170 TCR beta chains as tied to cytomegalovirus. 87-base-pair reads could not separate some V segments, including TRBV6-2 and TRBV6-3.

The V and J ends lost 2 bases and 2 bases respectively, with 9 bases between them. Germline CDR1 is SGHDT and CDR2 is YYEEEE. CDR3 length equals 14 residues. Regarding this clone: The antigen remains unidentified.

Vbeta (60) and Jbeta (13) primers were used in the PCR. Repertoires were generated with immunoSEQ multiplex PCR, while TCRdb's copy carries only in-frame clones and drops some. This table has roughly 140,000 clones, 60% to 85% appearing once. The chain recombines TRBV5-6 with TRBJ2-3; weak D call: TRBD1 (6 bases). Sequencing used PBMCs. This receptor was obtained from a man between 35 and 55 years old in good health and CMV-seropositive. CDR3 region: CASSLTGSTDTQYF. The CDR3, as DNA: TGTGCCAGCAGCTTAACAGGGTCCACAGATACGCAGTATTTT.